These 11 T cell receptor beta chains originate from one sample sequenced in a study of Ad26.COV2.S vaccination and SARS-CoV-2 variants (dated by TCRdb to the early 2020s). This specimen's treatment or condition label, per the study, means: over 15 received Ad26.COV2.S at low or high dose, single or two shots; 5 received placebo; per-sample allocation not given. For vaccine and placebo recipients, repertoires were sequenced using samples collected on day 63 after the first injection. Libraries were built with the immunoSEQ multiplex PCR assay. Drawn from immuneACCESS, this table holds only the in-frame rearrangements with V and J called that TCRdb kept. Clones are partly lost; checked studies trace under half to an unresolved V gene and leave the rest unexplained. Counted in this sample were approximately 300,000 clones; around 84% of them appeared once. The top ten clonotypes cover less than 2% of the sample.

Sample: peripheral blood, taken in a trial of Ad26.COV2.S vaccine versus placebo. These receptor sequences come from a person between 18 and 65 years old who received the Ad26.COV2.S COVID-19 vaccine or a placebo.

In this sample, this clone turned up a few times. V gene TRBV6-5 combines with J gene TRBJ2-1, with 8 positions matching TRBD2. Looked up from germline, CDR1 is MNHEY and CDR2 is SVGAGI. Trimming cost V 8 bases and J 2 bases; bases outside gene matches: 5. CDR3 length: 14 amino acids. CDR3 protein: CASGSGVAYNEQFF. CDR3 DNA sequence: TGTGCCAGCGGTAGCGGGGTAGCCTACAATGAGCAGTTCTTC.

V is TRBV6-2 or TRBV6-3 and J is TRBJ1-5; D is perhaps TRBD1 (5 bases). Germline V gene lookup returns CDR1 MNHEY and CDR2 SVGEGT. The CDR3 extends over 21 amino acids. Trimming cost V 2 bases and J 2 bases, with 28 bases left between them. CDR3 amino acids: CASSYVIAGTDGLRGNQPQHF. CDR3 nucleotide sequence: TGTGCCAGCAGTTACGTGATTGCAGGGACCGACGGCCTTCGAGGCAATCAGCCCCAGCATTTT.

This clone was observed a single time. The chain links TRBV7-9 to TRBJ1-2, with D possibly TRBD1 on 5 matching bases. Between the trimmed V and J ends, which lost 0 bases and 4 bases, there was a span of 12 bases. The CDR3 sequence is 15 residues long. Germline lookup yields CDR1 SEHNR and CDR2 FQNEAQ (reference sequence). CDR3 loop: CASSLAGTDVYGYTF. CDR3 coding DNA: TGTGCCAGCAGCTTAGCGGGGACGGATGTCTATGGCTACACCTTC.

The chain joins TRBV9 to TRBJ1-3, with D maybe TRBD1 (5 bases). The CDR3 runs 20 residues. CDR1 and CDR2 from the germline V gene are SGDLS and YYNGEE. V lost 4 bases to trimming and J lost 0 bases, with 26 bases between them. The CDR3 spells CASSPRGPPTGDSSGNTIYF. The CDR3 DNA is TGTGCCAGCAGCCCTAGAGGGCCCCCAACAGGCGACAGCTCTGGAAACACCATATATTTT.

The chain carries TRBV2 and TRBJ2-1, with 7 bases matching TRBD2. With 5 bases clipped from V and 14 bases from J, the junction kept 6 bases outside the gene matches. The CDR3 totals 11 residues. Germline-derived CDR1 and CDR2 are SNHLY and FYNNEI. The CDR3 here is CASSWGGVKFF. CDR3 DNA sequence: TGTGCCAGCAGTTGGGGGGGGGTTAAGTTCTTC.

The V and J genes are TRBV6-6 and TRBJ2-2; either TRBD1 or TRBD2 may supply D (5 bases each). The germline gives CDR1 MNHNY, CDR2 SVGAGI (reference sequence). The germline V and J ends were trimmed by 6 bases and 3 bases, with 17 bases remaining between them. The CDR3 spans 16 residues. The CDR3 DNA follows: TGTGCCAGCAGCCAGGGACGTATAAGGGACACCGGGGAGCTGTTTTTT. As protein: CASSQGRIRDTGELFF.

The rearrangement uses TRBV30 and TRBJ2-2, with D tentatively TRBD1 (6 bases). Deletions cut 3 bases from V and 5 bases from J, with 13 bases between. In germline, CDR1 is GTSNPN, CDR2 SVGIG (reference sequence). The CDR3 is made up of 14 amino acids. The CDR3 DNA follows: TGTGCCTGGAGCTTATACAGGGATACCGGGGAGCTGTTTTTT. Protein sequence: CAWSLYRDTGELFF. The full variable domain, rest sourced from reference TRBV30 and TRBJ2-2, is SQTIHQWPATLVQPVGSPLSLECTVEGTSNPNLYWYRQAAGRGLQLLFYSVGIGQISSEVPQNLSASRPQDRQFILSSKKLLLSDSGFYLCAWSLYRDTGELFFGEGSRLTVL.

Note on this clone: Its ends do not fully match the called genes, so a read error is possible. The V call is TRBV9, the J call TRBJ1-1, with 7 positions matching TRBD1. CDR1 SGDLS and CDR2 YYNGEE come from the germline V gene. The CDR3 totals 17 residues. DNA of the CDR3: TGTGCCAGCAGCCCCGGGGACAGTCGGCTCATGAACGCTGAAGCTTTCTTT. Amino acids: CASSPGDSRLMNAEAFF.

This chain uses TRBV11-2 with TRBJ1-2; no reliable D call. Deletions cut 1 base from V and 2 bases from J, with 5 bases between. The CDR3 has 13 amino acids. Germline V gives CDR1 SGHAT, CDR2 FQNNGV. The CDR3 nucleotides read TGTGCCAGCAGCTTAGCCCAAAACTATGGCTACACCTTC. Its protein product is CASSLAQNYGYTF. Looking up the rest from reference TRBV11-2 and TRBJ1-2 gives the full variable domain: EAGVAQSPRYKIIEKRQSVAFWCNPISGHATLYWYQQILGQGPKLLIQFQNNGVVDDSQLPKDRFSAERLKGVDSTLKIQPAKLEDSAVYLCASSLAQNYGYTFGSGTRLTVV.

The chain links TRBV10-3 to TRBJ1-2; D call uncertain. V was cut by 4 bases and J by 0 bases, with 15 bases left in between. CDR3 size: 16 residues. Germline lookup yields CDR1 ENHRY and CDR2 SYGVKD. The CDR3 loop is CAISAGSRPTNYGYTF. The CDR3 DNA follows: TGTGCCATCAGTGCGGGTTCGAGGCCTACTAACTATGGCTACACCTTC.

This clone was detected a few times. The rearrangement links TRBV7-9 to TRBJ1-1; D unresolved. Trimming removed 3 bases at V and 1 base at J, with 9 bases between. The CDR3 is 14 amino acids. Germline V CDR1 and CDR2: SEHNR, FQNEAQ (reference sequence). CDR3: CASSFHGGNTEAFF. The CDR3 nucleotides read TGTGCCAGCAGCTTCCACGGAGGGAACACTGAAGCTTTCTTT.